Below are 26 T cell receptor beta chains sequenced from a single sample in a study of T cell repertoires in cytomegalovirus infection. No antigen has been assigned to these receptors. Using its own MiXCR run on the reads, TCRdb lists one record per CDR3 protein. This table has some 560,000 distinct CDR3 sequences, just under 40% appearing once. Here the sequenced sample was cultured PBMCs, taken from culture after CMV antigen stimulation. The source is a human donor in good health (CMV status not recorded). Some clones in this sample may be carry-over from other donors' samples.

Comment on this clonotype: The CDR3 does not end in the conserved phenylalanine or tryptophan, so this is likely a read error. J is TRBJ2-5 and V is TRBV7-2; maybe TRBD2 (6 bases). The CDR3 is 15 amino acids. Between the trimmed V and J ends, which lost 3 bases and 2 bases, there was a span of 13 bases. CDR1 is SGHTA, CDR2 FQGNSA, per germline. This CDR3 is CASSLWGDLQETQYS. In DNA form, the CDR3 reads TGTGCCAGCAGCTTGTGGGGGGACCTTCAAGAGACCCAGTACTCC.

Worth noting for this clonotype: A clone one base away is much larger, so this may be a read error. This rearrangement joins TRBV7-2 to TRBJ1-1; D perhaps matches TRBD1 (5 bases). Germline CDR1 and CDR2: SGHTA and FQGNSA. The CDR3 has 14 residues. Trimming pared 6 bases from V and 1 base from J, leaving 12 bases between. The CDR3 region has the DNA TGTGCCAGCAGATTGGAGAGGGGGAACACTGAAGCTTTCTTT. Its translation: CASRLERGNTEAFF.

This clonotype has more than one count but fewer than ten. This CDR3 reads CASSRTSGRDTQYF. CDR3 DNA sequence: TGTGCCAGCAGTCGGACTAGCGGGAGAGATACGCAGTATTTT. The chain joins TRBV6-5 to TRBJ2-3, with 13 bases lining up with TRBD2. J lost 5 bases, V lost 5 bases, and 1 base had no gene match. Per the germline V gene, CDR1 is MNHEY and CDR2 is SVGAGI. The CDR3 has 14 amino acids.

This clonotype was detected ten times or more. The V and J genes are TRBV7-2 and TRBJ2-7; no clear D gene. The ends were cut back, 1 base at V and 6 bases at J, with 7 bases in the middle. The CDR3 runs 12 residues. Germline assignment: CDR1 SGHTA and CDR2 FQGNSA. This CDR3 reads CASSLGLGEQYF. DNA for the CDR3: TGTGCCAGCAGCTTAGGCCTGGGCGAGCAGTACTTC.

This chain links TRBV6-4 with TRBJ2-3; 8 bases match TRBD2. In germline, CDR1 is MRHNA, CDR2 SNTAGT. This CDR3 comprises 14 residues. J lost 0 bases, V lost 6 bases, and 2 bases had no gene match. In DNA, the CDR3 is TGTGCCAGCAGGAGCGGGGGTAGCACAGATACGCAGTATTTT. Translated: CASRSGGSTDTQYF.

CDR3 protein: CATSERLYEAFF. In nucleotides, the CDR3 is TGTGCCACCTCTGAAAGGCTTTATGAAGCTTTCTTT. The chain links TRBV28 to TRBJ1-1; D is undetermined. Germline V CDR1 and CDR2: MDHEN, SYDVKM. The length of the CDR3 is 12 residues. V was pared by 10 bases and J by 7 bases, with 16 bases between.

The chain carries TRBV15 and TRBJ2-3; 7 bases line up with TRBD2. The CDR3 has 14 residues. Germline lookup yields CDR1 LNHNV and CDR2 YYDKDF (reference sequence). The V segment lost 3 bases and the J segment 2 bases; nucleotides outside the gene matches: 2. The CDR3 region has the DNA TGTGCCACCAGCAGGGGGACTAACACAGATACGCAGTATTTT. This sequence encodes CATSRGTNTDTQYF.

V is TRBV7-6 and J is TRBJ1-1; 11 positions match TRBD1. Germline lookup yields CDR1 SGHVS and CDR2 FNYEAQ. V lost 4 bases to trimming and J lost 11 bases; unmatched junction nucleotides: 6. The CDR3 is 13 amino acids. CDR3 in DNA: TGTGCCAGCAGCTCCTGGGACAGGGGGGCCGCTTTCTTT. Protein sequence: CASSSWDRGAAFF.

This clonotype has a handful of counts. The chain uses TRBV6-1 and TRBJ2-7; D perhaps matches TRBD2 (6 bases). V was cut by 6 bases and J by 4 bases, with 13 bases left in between. Germline V gene data show CDR1 as MNHNS and CDR2 as SASEGT. The CDR3 is 13 residues long. The CDR3, as DNA: TGTGCCAGCAGGCGGGACTTATTATACGAGCAGTACTTC. The encoded protein is CASRRDLLYEQYF.

The chain carries TRBV2 and TRBJ2-1; maybe TRBD1 (6 bases). The germline gives CDR1 SNHLY, CDR2 FYNNEI. Trimming shortened V by 1 base and J by 3 bases, and 13 bases separated the two germline ends. The length of the CDR3 is 16 residues. The CDR3 bases are TGTGCCAGCAGTGAAGGGAACAGGGCCCGCTACAATGAGCAGTTCTTC. The encoded protein is CASSEGNRARYNEQFF.

The J gene is TRBJ1-2, the V gene TRBV2; 7 bases are a match to TRBD1. The germline V gene encodes CDR1 SNHLY and CDR2 FYNNEI. V shed 7 bases, J shed 0 bases, and the junction held 11 bases outside the gene matches. The length of the CDR3 is 16 residues. CDR3 in amino acids: CASKDRKGVANYGYTF. The CDR3 region has the DNA TGTGCCAGCAAGGACAGGAAAGGGGTAGCTAACTATGGCTACACCTTC.

The chain couples TRBV9 to TRBJ1-1; D possibly corresponds to TRBD1 (5 bases). The CDR3 is 15 residues long. The germline CDR1 and CDR2 sequences are SGDLS and YYNGEE. The germline V and J ends were trimmed by 4 bases and 1 base, with 14 bases remaining between them. DNA for the CDR3: TGTGCCAGCAGCCCTCGTAGGACACCGAACACTGAAGCTTTCTTT. Protein product: CASSPRRTPNTEAFF.

This clonotype showed up just a few times. The V and J genes are TRBV7-2 and TRBJ1-4, with D possibly matching TRBD1 (5 bases). Trimming took 1 base from V and 8 from J, leaving 14 bases between them. The CDR3 spans 15 residues. Germline V gene lookup returns CDR1 SGHTA and CDR2 FQGNSA. CDR3: CASSLVGQGGEKLFF. For the CDR3, the DNA is TGTGCCAGCAGCTTAGTTGGGCAGGGAGGCGAAAAACTGTTTTTT.

For the CDR3, the DNA is TGTGCCAGCAGCTTTGCAGCGGGAGGGTCCCACAATGAGCAGTTCTTC. Protein sequence: CASSFAAGGSHNEQFF. V is TRBV7-8 and J is TRBJ2-1; 10 bases are shared with TRBD2. Germline V gives CDR1 SGHVS, CDR2 FQNEAQ. The junction had 7 bases not matched to a gene; V was cut back by 3 bases and J by 5 bases. This CDR3 is built from 16 residues. The entire variable domain, with the rest obtained from reference TRBV7-8 and TRBJ2-1, is as follows: GAGVSQSPRYKVAKRGQDVALRCDPISGHVSLFWYQQALGQGPEFLTYFQNEAQLDKSGLPSDRFFAERPEGSVSTLKIQRTQQEDSAVYLCASSFAAGGSHNEQFFGPGTRLTVL.

This clonotype was seen more than once but under ten times. The J gene is TRBJ2-5, the V gene TRBV6-2 or TRBV6-3; TRBD2 is a possible D gene (6 bases). Trimming removed 8 bases from V and 5 bases from J, with 15 bases in between. The CDR3 runs to 13 residues. Germline V CDR1 and CDR2: MNHEY, SVGEGT. CDR3 residues: CASVDGSWETQYF. For the CDR3, the DNA is TGTGCCAGCGTTGACGGGAGCTGGGAGACCCAGTACTTC.

This clonotype showed up many times. V and J are TRBV7-2 and TRBJ2-7; no clear D gene. The V and J ends lost 6 bases and 0 bases respectively, with 9 bases between them. The CDR3 runs to 13 residues. CDR1 and CDR2 (germline): SGHTA, FQGNSA. The chain's CDR3 is CASSPQLSYEQYF. CDR3 nucleotides: TGTGCCAGCAGTCCCCAACTCTCCTACGAGCAGTACTTC.

The CDR3 nucleotides are TGCGCCAGCAGCCAAGGGGGGAGTGGGACCCAGTACTTC. It is translated as CASSQGGSGTQYF. This chain connects TRBV4-1 to TRBJ2-5, with D possibly being TRBD1 or TRBD2 (5 bases each). V gave up 1 base and J gave up 7 bases, with 10 bases separating them. Germline V gene lookup returns CDR1 MGHRA and CDR2 YSYEKL. This CDR3 spans 13 amino acids.

V is TRBV4-3 and J is TRBJ2-1, with D possibly called TRBD1 or TRBD2 (5 bases each). Deletions cut 1 base from V and 7 bases from J, with 8 bases between. This CDR3 spans 13 amino acids. Germline-derived CDR1 and CDR2 are LGHNA and YSLEER. The CDR3 coding sequence is TGCGCCAGCAGCCAAGGAGGGGATAATGAGCAGTTCTTC. Translated: CASSQGGDNEQFF.

This clonotype was seen ten or more times. Here the CDR3 DNA reads TGTGCCAGCAGCGGGCAGGGGCGTGGGAGTGAAGCTTTCTTT. Residues: CASSGQGRGSEAFF. The V gene is TRBV7-8, the J gene TRBJ1-1, with a weak D call TRBD1 (6 bases). The CDR3 extends over 14 amino acids. Germline V gene data show CDR1 as SGHVS and CDR2 as FQNEAQ. Trimming took 5 bases from V and 7 from J, leaving 17 bases between them.

This clonotype was counted between two and nine times. V gene TRBV11-2 combines with J gene TRBJ2-1; TRBD2 matches at 7 bases. The junction had 12 bases not matched to a gene; V was cut back by 0 bases and J by 4 bases. CDR3 length: 18 residues. CDR1 SGHAT and CDR2 FQNNGV come from the germline V gene. In nucleotides, the CDR3 is TGTGCCAGCAGCTTAGATGCTTACAGGAGCGGGACTTACAATGAGCAGTTCTTC. It is translated as CASSLDAYRSGTYNEQFF.

V is TRBV7-2 and J is TRBJ1-2, with TRBD1 as a possible D gene (5 bases). The CDR3 consists of 13 residues. CDR1 and CDR2 (germline): SGHTA, FQGNSA. V lost 4 bases to trimming and J lost 6 bases, with 12 bases between them. CDR3 sequence reads: CASSSARGDGYTF. The CDR3 DNA reads as TGTGCCAGCAGCTCCGCCCGGGGGGATGGCTACACCTTC.

The rearrangement uses TRBV4-1 and TRBJ2-1; possibly TRBD2 for D (7 bases). V lost 2 bases, J lost 9 bases, and 11 bases lay in between. Germline values: CDR1 MGHRA, CDR2 YSYEKL. The CDR3 has 13 residues. This CDR3 is CASSQLGGAEQFF. The CDR3 bases are TGCGCCAGCAGCCAATTGGGGGGGGCTGAGCAGTTCTTC.

The chain is built from TRBV2 and TRBJ2-3; 7 bases match TRBD1. Germline CDR1 SNHLY, CDR2 FYNNEI. The CDR3 sequence is 15 residues long. V trimming: 7 bases; J trimming: 3 bases; junction bases outside the gene matches: 10. Here the CDR3 DNA reads TGTGCCAGCACACGACCGGGACAGAATACAGATACGCAGTATTTT. It codes for CASTRPGQNTDTQYF.

The table lists this clonotype with a few counts. This chain connects TRBV28 to TRBJ1-2; weak D call: TRBD1 (5 bases). V lost 6 bases and J 6 bases, leaving 17 bases between the germline ends. The CDR3 totals 14 residues. The germline CDR1 and CDR2 sequences are MDHEN and SYDVKM. The CDR3 coding sequence is TGTGCCAGCAGCTCACGCCGGGGGATCCATGGCTACACCTTC. Its protein is CASSSRRGIHGYTF.

The chain combines TRBV18 with TRBJ2-1; perhaps D is TRBD1 or TRBD2 (5 bases each). Per the germline V gene, CDR1 is KGHSH and CDR2 is LQKENI. Trimming took 3 bases from V and 0 from J, leaving 15 bases between them. The CDR3 length is 17 residues. The CDR3 DNA sequence: TGTGCCAGCTCACCGGGGCCGGGAAGAATCTCCTACAATGAGCAGTTCTTC. Protein: CASSPGPGRISYNEQFF.

Only a few counts were recorded for this clonotype. V gene TRBV7-2 combines with J gene TRBJ1-6; D is ambiguous. This CDR3 is 14 amino acids long. The V gene lost 5 bases and the J gene lost 10 bases, with 15 bases spanning the gap. Germline loops: CDR1 SGHTA, CDR2 FQGNSA. The chain's CDR3 is CASSLDLARSPLHF. In DNA, the CDR3 is TGTGCCAGCAGCCTAGACCTAGCCAGGTCACCCCTCCACTTT.